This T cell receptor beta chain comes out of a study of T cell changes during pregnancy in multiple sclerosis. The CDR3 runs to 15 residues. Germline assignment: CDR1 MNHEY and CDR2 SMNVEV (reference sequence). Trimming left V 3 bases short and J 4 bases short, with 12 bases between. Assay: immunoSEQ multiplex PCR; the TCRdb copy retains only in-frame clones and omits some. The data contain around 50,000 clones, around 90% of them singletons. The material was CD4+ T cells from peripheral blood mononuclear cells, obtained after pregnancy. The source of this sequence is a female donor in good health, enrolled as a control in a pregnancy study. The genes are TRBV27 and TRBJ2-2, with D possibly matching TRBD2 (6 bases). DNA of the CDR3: TGTGCCAGCAGTTTTCGGCAGGGAGGCACCGGGGAGCTGTTTTTT. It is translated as CASSFRQGGTGELFF.